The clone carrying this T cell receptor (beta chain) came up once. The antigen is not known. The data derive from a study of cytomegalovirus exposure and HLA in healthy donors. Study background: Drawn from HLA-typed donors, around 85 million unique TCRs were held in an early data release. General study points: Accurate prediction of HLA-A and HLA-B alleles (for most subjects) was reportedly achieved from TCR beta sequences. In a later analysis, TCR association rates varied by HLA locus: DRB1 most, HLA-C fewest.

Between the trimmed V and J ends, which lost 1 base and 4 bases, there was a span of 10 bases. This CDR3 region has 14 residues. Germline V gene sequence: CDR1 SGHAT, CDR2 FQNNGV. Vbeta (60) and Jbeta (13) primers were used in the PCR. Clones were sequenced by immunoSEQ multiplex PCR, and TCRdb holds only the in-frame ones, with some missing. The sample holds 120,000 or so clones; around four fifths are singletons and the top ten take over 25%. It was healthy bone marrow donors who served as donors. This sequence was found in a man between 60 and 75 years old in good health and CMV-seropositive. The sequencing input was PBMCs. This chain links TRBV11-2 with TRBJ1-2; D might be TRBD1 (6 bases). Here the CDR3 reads CASSLVGTSYGYTF. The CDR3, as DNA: TGTGCCAGCAGCTTAGTAGGGACAAGCTATGGCTACACCTTC.